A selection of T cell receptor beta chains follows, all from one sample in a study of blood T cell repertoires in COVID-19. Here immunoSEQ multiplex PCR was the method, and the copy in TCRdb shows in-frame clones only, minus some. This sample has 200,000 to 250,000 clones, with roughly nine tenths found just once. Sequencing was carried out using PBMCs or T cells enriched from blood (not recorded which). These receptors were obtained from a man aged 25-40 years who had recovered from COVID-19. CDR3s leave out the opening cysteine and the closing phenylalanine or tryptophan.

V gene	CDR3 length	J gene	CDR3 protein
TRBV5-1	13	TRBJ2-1	ASSSSGSSYNEQF
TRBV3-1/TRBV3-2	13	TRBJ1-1	ASSPSEGGSREAF
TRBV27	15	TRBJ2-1	ASSLSRGGGIYNEQF
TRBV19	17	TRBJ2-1	ASSLTWDKPGLAGNEQF
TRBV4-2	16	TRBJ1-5	ASSQLVTSGTIDQPQH
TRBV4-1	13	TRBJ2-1	ASSQTGTGWDEQF
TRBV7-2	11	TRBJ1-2	ASSWTELTGYT
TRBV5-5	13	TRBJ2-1	ASSFSDPRLNEQF
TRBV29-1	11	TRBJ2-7	SVSTGGHYEQY
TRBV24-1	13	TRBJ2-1	ATSDPGLLGNEQF
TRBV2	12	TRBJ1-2	ASSEQGANYGYT
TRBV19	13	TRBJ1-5	ASSIRGRGNQPQH
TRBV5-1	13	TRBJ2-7	ASRGSAGGTYEQY
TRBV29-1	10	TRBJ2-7	SVERWGQEAI
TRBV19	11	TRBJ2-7	ASSILIGGEQY
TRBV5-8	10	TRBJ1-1	ASIRWSTEAF
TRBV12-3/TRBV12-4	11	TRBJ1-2	ATYEGGFYGYT
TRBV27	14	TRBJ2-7	ASSLNRGVAGYEQY
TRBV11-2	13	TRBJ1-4	ASSVNSLGSEKLF
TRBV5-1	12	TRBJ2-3	ASSLLADGDTQY
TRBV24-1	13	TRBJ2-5	ATSDPSEGGETQY
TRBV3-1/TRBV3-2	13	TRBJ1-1	ASSPGGGLNTEAF
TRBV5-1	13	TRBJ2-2	ASSPEPGWTGELF
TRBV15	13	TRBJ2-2	ATSREGGNTGELF
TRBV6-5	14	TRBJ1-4	ASSSGQGVVNEKLF
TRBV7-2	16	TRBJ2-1	ASSFRYPGTSGGGEQF